The T cell receptor (beta chain) described here comes from a study of blood T cell repertoires in COVID-19 (dated by TCRdb to 2019 to 2021). General notes on the study: Samples covering the acute and convalescent phases of COVID-19 were provided by collaborators in the United States, Italy and Spain. The prospective study material was composed of cDNA or gDNA derived from T cells, B-cell-depleted T cells, or PBMCs. Subjects who had been exposed to COVID-19, were actively infected with it, or had recovered from it provided the deeply sampled blood TCRbeta repertoires that made up the dataset. The repertoires were released in a freely available public database intended as a resource for research on the immune response to SARS-CoV-2. Samples came from the ongoing ImmuneRACE study (first 160 participants) plus 1,254 subjects from 6 global collaborators. A de-identified subject ID, COVID-19 status, age in years and sex were almost always included in the sample metadata. Where available, HLA class I and class II types were obtained from metadata supplied by the sample provider rather than from assay-based typing.

The immunoSEQ Assay, a bias-controlled multiplex PCR, was used to amplify TCRbeta CDR3 regions from genomic DNA. The authors' pipeline ran thus. Nucleated cell counts per sample were estimated from amplification of reference gene primers within the assay. To quantify the absolute abundance of each unique TCRbeta CDR3 rearrangement, sequence reads were collapsed and filtered. For each sample, productive Simpson clonality was calculated as the square root of Simpson's diversity index across productive rearrangements. In its TCRdb copy, this immuneACCESS table keeps in-frame sequences only and misses some clones. Where compared with another copy, unresolved V genes explain less than half of these, and the others have no known cause. V and J calls and clone size follow that table, whereas D and trimming were derived from the DNA. This sample has 110,000 or so clones in its table, and roughly 82% of those were observed once. The ten largest clonotypes hold 12% of the sample.

About this clone: The clone's antigen remains unknown. There are no base qualities to consult, and no much larger clone falls within one base.

The germline V gene sets CDR1 to SGHAT and CDR2 to FQNNGV. Cut back by 4 bases and 1 base, the V and J ends lie 15 bases apart. Taken from cysteine to phenylalanine, the CDR3 has 16 residues. Only CDR3 DNA remains: 48 bases, in frame from the first base. Whole blood was collected in K2EDTA tubes by collaborating institutions according to the institutions' own protocols. For TCRbeta analysis, collaborators shipped samples in one of three forms: frozen whole blood, isolated PBMCs, or DNA extracted from either of those sample types. Results the study describes overall, beyond this receptor: How much clinical and demographic metadata was included differed by source and by participant, and the metadata was provided uncurated.

The chain joins TRBV11-2 to TRBJ2-3; the best D guess is TRBD1, with 6 bases matching. Sequencing was done on a sample of peripheral blood. This sequence was found in a human donor in a cohort sampled during active COVID-19. At the DNA level, the sequence is TGTGCCAGCAGCTCTATCGGACAGCCCCGCACAGATACGCAGTATTTT. This gives the protein CASSSIGQPRTDTQYF.